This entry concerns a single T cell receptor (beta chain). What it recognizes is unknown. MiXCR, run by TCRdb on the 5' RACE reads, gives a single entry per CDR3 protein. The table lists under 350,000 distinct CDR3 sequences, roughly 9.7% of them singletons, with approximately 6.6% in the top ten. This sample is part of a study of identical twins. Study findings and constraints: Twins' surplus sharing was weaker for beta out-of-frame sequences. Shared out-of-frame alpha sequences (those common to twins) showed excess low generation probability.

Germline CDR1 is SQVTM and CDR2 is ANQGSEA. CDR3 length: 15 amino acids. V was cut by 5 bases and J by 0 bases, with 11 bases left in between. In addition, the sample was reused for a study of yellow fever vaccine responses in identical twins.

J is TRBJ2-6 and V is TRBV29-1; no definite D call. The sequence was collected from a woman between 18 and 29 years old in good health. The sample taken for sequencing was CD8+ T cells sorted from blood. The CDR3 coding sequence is TGCAGCGTTCTCGGAATACTCTCTGGGGCCAACGTCCTGACTTTC. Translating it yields CSVLGILSGANVLTF.